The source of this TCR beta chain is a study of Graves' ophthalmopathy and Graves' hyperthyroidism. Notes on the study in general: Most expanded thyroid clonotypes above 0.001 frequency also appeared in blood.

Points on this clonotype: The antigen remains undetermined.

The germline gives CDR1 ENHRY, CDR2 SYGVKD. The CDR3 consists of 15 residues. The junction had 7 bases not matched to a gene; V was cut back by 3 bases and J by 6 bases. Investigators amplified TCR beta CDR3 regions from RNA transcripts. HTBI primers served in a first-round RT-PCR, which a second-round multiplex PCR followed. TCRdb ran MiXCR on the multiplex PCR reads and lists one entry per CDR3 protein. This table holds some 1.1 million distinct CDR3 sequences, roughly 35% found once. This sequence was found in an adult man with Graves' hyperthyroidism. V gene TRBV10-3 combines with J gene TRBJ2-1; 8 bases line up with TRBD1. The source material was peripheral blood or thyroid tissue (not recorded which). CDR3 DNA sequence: TGTGCCATCAGTGAATTGGGACAGGAGGCCAATGAGCAGTTCTTC. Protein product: CAISELGQEANEQFF.